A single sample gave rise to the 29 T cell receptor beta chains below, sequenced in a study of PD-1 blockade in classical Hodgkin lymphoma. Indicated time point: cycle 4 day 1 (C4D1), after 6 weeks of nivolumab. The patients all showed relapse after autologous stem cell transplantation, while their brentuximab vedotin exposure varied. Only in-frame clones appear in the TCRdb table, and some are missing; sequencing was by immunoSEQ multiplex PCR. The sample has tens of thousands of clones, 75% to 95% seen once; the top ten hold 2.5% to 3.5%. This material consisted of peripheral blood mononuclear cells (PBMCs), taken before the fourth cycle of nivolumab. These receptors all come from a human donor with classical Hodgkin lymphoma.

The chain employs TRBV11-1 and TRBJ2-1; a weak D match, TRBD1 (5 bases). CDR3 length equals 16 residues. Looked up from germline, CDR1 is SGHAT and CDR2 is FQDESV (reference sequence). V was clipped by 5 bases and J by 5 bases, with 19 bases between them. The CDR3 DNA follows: TGTGCCAGCAGCCCTTTTCGTATCAGGGCGGACAATGAGCAGTTCTTC. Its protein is CASSPFRIRADNEQFF. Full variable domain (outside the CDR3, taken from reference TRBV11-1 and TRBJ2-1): EAEVAQSPRYKITEKSQAVAFWCDPISGHATLYWYRQILGQGPELLVQFQDESVVDDSQLPKDRFSAERLKGVDSTLKIQPAELGDSAMYLCASSPFRIRADNEQFFGPGTRLTVL.

CDR3 region: CASSIRQGSSYNEQFF. CDR3 nucleotides: TGTGCCAGCAGTATAAGACAGGGGAGCTCCTACAATGAGCAGTTCTTC. The rearrangement joins TRBV27 to TRBJ2-1, with 8 bases fitting TRBD1. The germline V gene has CDR1 MNHEY and CDR2 SMNVEV (reference sequence). The CDR3 runs to 16 residues. V lost 5 bases and J lost 0; bases outside the gene matches: 6.

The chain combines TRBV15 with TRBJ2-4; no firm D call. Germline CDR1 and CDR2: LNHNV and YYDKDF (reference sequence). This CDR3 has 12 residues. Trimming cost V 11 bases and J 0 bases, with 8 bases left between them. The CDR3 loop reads CAVRLAKNIQYF. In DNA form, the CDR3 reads TGTGCCGTCAGGTTAGCCAAAAACATTCAGTACTTC.

Written as DNA, the CDR3 is TGTGCCAGCAGCGGACCCGGGACAGGCTATAACTATGGCTACACCTTC. This codes for CASSGPGTGYNYGYTF. The chain recombines TRBV9 with TRBJ1-2; 8 bases are a match to TRBD1. Trimming cost V 3 bases and J 1 base; bases outside gene matches: 8. The length of the CDR3 is 16 residues. The germline V gene has CDR1 SGDLS and CDR2 YYNGEE.

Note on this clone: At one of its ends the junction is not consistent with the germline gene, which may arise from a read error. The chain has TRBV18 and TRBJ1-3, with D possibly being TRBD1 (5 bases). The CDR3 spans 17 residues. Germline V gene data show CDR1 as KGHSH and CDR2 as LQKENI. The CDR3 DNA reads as TGTGCCAGCGCACCAATAGACAGCGAAATCTCTGGAAACACCATATATTTT. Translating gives CASAPIDSEISGNTIYF.

CDR3 coding DNA: TGTGCCAGCAGCGTAGAATTCCAAACTAATTCACCCCTCCACTTT. Translated: CASSVEFQTNSPLHF. The chain carries TRBV9 and TRBJ1-6, with no clear D. The CDR3 has 15 amino acids. From germline, CDR1 is SGDLS and CDR2 YYNGEE. V was pared by 0 bases and J by 6 bases, with 10 bases between.

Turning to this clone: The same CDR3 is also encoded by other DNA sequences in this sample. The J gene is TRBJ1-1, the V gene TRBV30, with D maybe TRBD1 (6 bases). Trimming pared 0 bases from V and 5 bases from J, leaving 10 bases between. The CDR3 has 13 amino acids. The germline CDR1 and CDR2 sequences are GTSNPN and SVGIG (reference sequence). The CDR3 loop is CAWSVGGATEAFF. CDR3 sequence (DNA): TGTGCCTGGAGTGTAGGGGGGGCTACTGAAGCTTTCTTT.

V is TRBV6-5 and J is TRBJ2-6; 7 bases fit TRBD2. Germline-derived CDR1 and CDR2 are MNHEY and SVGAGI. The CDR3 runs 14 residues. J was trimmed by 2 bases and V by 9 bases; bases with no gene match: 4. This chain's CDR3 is CASREVAGANVLTF. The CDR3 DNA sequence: TGTGCCAGTCGGGAGGTAGCTGGGGCCAACGTCCTGACTTTC.

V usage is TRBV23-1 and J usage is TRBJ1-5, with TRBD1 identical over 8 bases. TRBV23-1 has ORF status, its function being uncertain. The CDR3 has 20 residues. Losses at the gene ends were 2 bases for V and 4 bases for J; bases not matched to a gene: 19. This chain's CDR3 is CASSQKMKCEGQDENQPQHF. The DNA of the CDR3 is TGCGCCAGCAGTCAAAAAATGAAGTGCGAGGGACAGGACGAAAATCAGCCCCAGCATTTT.

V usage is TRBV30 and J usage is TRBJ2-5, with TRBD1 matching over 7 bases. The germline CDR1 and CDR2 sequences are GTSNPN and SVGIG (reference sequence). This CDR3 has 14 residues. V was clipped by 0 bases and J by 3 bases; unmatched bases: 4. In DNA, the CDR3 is TGTGCCTGGAGTGTGGGACAGCTAGAAGAGACCCAGTACTTC. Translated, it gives CAWSVGQLEETQYF.

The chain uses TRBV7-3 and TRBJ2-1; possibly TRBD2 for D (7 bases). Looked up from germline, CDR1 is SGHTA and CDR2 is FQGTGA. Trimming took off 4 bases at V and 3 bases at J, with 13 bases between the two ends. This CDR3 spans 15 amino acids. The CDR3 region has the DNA TGTGCCAGCAGCTCAGTAGGGGGGGACTACAATGAGCAGTTCTTC. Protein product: CASSSVGGDYNEQFF.

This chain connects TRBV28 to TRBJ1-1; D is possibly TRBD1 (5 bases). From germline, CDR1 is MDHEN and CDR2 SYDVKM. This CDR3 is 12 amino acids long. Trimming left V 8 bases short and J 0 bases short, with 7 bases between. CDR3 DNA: TGTGCCAGCGGGGGGATGAACACTGAAGCTTTCTTT. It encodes CASGGMNTEAFF.

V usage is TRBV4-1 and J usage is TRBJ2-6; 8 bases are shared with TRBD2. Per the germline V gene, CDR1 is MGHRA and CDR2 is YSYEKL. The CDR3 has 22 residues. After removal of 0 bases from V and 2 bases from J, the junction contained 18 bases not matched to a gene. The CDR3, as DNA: TGCGCCAGCAGCCAAGATGAAAAAGCGGTAGCGGGAACCAAGACTGGGGCCAACGTCCTGACTTTC. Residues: CASSQDEKAVAGTKTGANVLTF.

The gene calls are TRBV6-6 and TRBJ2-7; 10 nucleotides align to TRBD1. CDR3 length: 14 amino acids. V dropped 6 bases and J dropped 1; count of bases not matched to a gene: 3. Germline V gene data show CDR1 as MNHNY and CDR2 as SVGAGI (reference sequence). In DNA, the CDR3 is TGTGCCAGCAGGTGGACAGGGGGATCCTACGAGCAGTACTTC. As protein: CASRWTGGSYEQYF.

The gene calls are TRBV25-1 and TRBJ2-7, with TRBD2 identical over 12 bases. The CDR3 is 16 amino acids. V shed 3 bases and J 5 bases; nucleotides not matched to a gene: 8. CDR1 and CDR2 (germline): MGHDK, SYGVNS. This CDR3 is CASSDPSGGANDEQYF. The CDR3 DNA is TGTGCCAGCAGTGACCCTAGCGGGGGGGCCAACGACGAGCAGTACTTC.

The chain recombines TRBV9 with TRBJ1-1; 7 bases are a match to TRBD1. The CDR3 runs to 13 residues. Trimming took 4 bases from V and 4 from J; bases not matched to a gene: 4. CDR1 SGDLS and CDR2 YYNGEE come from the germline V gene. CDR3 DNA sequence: TGTGCCAGCAGCCCAGGGGGGTTCACTGAAGCTTTCTTT. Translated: CASSPGGFTEAFF.

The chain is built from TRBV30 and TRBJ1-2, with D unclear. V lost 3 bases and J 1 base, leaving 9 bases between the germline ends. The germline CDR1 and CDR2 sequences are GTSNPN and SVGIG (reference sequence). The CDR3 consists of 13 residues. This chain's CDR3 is CAWSGQSNYGYTF. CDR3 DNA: TGTGCCTGGAGCGGGCAGAGTAACTATGGCTACACCTTC. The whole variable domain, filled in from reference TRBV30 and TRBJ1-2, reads SQTIHQWPATLVQPVGSPLSLECTVEGTSNPNLYWYRQAAGRGLQLLFYSVGIGQISSEVPQNLSASRPQDRQFILSSKKLLLSDSGFYLCAWSGQSNYGYTFGSGTRLTVV.

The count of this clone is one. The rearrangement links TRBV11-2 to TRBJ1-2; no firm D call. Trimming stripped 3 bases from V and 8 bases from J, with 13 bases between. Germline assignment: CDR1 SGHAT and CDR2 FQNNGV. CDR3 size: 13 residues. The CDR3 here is CASSFYKFMGYTF. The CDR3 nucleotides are TGTGCCAGCAGCTTCTACAAGTTTATGGGCTACACCTTC.

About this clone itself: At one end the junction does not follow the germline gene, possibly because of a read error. The CDR3 here is CAWSTGSHNEQFF. DNA for the CDR3: TGTGCCTGGAGTACGGGCTCCCACAATGAGCAGTTCTTC. The V call is TRBV30, the J call TRBJ2-1, with D hard to call. The CDR3 extends over 13 amino acids. From germline, CDR1 is GTSNPN and CDR2 SVGIG (reference sequence).

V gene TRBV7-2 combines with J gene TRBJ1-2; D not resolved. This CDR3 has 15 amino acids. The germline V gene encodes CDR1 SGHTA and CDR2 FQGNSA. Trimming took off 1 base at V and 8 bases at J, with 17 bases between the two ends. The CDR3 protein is CASSLGRGSIKGYTF. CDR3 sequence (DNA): TGTGCCAGCAGCTTAGGGCGCGGCTCCATAAAGGGCTACACCTTC.

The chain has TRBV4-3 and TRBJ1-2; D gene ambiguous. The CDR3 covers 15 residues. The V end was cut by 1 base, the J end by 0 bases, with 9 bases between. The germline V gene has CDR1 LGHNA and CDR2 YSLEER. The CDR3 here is CASSQGRFANYGYTF. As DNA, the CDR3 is TGCGCCAGCAGCCAAGGGAGATTCGCTAACTATGGCTACACCTTC.

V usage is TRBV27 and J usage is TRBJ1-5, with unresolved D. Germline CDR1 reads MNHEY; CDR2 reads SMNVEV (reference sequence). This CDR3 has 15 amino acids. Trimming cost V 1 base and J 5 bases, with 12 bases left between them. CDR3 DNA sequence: TGTGCCAGCAGTTTATACACAGCGTCCGATCAGCCCCAGCATTTT. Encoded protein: CASSLYTASDQPQHF.

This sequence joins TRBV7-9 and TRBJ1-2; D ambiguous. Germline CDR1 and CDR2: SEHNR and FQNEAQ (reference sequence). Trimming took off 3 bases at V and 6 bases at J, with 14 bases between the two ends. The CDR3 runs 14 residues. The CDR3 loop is CASSFEGGVDGYTF. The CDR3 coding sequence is TGTGCCAGCAGCTTTGAGGGAGGCGTCGATGGCTACACCTTC.

This CDR3 is CASHRRTLGFQETQYF. CDR3 DNA sequence: TGTGCCAGCCACCGCCGGACGCTAGGTTTCCAAGAGACCCAGTACTTC. V and J are TRBV2 and TRBJ2-5; no clear D gene. Trimming took off 8 bases at V and 1 base at J, with 20 bases between the two ends. The CDR3 has 16 amino acids. Germline CDR1 is SNHLY and CDR2 is FYNNEI.

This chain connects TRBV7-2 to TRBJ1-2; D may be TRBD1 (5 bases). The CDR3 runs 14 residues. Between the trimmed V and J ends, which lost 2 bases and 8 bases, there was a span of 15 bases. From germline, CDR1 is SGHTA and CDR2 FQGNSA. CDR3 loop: CASSLTGSGTGYTF. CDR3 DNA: TGTGCCAGCAGCTTAACAGGCTCAGGGACGGGCTACACCTTC.

CDR3 in DNA: TGCAGCGTTGAGGGCAGGCTAGCCAAAAACATTCAGTACTTC. Encoded protein: CSVEGRLAKNIQYF. This chain joins TRBV29-1 and TRBJ2-4; D remains ambiguous. The V end lost 3 bases, the J end lost 0 bases, and 9 bases lay between the germline ends. From germline, CDR1 is SQVTM and CDR2 ANQGSEA. The CDR3 is made up of 14 amino acids.

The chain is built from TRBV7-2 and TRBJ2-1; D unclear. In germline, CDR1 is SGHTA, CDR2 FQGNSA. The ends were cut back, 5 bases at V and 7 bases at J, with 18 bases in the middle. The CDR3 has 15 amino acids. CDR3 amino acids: CASSQSPSVENEQFF. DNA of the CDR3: TGTGCCAGCAGCCAGTCCCCGAGCGTGGAGAATGAGCAGTTCTTC.

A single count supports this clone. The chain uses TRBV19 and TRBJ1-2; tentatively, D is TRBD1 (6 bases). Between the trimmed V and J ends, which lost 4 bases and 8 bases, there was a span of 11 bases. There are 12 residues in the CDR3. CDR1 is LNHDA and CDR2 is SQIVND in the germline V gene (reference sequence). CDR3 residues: CASSKQGIGYTF. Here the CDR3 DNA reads TGTGCCAGTAGTAAACAGGGTATCGGCTACACCTTC.

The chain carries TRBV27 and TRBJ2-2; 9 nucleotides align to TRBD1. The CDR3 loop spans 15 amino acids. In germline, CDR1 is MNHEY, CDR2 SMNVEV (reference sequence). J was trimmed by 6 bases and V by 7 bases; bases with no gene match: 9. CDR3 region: CASKPGTGRAGELFF. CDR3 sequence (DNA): TGTGCCAGCAAACCTGGGACAGGGAGGGCCGGGGAGCTGTTTTTT.